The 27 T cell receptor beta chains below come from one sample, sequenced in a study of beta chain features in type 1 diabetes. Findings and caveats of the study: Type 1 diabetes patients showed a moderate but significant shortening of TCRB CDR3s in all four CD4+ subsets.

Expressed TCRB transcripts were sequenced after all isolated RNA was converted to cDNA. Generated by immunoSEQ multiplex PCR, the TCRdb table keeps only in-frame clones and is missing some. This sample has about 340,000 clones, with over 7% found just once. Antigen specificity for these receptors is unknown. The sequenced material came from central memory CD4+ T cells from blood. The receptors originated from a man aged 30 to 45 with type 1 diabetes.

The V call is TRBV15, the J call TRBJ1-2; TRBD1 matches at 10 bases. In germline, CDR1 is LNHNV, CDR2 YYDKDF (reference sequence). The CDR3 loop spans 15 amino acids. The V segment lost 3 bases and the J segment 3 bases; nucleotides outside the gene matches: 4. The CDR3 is CATSSATGGDYGYTF. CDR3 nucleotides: TGTGCCACCAGCAGTGCGACAGGGGGCGACTATGGCTACACCTTC. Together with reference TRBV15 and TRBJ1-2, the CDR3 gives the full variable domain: DAMVIQNPRYQVTQFGKPVTLSCSQTLNHNVMYWYQQKSSQAPKLLFHYYDKDFNNEADTPDNFQSRRPNTSFCFLDIRSPGLGDTAMYLCATSSATGGDYGYTFGSGTRLTVV.

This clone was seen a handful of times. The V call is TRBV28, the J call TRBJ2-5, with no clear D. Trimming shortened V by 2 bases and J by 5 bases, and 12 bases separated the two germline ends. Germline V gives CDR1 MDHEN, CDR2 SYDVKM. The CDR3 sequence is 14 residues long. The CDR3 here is CASSLQFLPETQYF. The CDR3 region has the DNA TGTGCCAGCAGTTTACAATTCCTCCCGGAGACCCAGTACTTC.

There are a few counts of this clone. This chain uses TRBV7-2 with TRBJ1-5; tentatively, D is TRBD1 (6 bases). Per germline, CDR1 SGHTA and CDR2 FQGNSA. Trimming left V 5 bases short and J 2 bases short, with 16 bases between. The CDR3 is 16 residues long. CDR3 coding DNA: TGTGCCAGCAGCAGGGGGGCAGGTCAGGGCAATCAGCCCCAGCATTTT. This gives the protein CASSRGAGQGNQPQHF.

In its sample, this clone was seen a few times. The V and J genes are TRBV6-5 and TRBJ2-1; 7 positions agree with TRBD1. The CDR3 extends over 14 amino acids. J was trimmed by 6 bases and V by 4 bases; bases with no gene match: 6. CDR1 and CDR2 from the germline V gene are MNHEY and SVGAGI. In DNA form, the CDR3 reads TGTGCCAGCAGTTTGACAGGGCAAGCCAATGAGCAGTTCTTC. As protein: CASSLTGQANEQFF.

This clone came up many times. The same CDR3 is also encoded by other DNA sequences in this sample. This CDR3 is CASSFKVNTEAFF. CDR3 DNA: TGTGCCAGCAGCTTTAAGGTGAACACTGAAGCTTTCTTT. The rearrangement links TRBV7-2 to TRBJ1-1; D is uncertain. V lost 3 bases, J lost 0 bases, and 5 bases lay in between. The CDR3 length is 13 residues. CDR1 SGHTA and CDR2 FQGNSA come from the germline V gene.

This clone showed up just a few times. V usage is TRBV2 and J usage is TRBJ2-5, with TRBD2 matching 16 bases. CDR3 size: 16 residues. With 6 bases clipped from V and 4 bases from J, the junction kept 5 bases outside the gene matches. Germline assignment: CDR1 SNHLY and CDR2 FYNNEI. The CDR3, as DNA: TGTGCCAGCAGCGGTGGGACTAGCGGGGGGGCAGAGACCCAGTACTTC. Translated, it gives CASSGGTSGGAETQYF.

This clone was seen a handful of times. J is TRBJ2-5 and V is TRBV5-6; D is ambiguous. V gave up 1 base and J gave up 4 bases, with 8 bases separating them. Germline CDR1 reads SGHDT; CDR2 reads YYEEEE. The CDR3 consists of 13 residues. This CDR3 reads CASSLMGSETQYF. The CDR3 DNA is TGTGCCAGCAGCTTGATGGGGTCAGAGACCCAGTACTTC.

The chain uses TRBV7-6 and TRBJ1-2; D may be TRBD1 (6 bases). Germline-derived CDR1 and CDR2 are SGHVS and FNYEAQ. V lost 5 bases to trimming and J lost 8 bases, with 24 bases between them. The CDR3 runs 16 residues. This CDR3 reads CASSPFTGSLAPGYTF. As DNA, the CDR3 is TGTGCCAGCAGCCCATTCACAGGGAGTTTAGCGCCCGGCTACACCTTC.

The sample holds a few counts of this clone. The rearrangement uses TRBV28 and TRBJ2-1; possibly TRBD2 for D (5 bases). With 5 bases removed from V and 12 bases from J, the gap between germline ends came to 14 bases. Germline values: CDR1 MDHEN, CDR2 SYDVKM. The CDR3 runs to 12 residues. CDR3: CASSPGWERQFF. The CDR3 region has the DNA TGTGCCAGCAGTCCGGGTTGGGAGAGGCAGTTCTTC.

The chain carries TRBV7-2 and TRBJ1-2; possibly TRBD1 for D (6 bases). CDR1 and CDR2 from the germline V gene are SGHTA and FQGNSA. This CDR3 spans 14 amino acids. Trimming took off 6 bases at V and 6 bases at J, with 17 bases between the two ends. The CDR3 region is CASSYRDSTNGYTF. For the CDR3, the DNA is TGTGCCAGCAGTTACAGGGACTCGACTAATGGCTACACCTTC.

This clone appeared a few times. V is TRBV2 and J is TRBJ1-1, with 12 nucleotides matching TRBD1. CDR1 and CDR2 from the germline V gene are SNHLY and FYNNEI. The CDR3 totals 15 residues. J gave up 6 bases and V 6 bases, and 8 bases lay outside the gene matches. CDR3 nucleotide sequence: TGTGCCAGCAGGGGACAGGGGGCGCAAATCGCTGAAGCTTTCTTT. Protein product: CASRGQGAQIAEAFF.

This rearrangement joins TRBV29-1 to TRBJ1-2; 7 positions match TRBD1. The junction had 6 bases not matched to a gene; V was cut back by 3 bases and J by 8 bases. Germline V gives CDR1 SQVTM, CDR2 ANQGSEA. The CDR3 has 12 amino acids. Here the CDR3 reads CSVEWDREGYTF. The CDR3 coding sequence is TGCAGCGTTGAGTGGGACAGAGAAGGCTACACCTTC.

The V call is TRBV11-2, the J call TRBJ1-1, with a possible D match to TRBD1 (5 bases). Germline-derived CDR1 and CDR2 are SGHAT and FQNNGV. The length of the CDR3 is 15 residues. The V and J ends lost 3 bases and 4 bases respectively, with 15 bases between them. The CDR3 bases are TGTGCCAGCAGCTTCCGGGACTCTGGGAGCACTGAAGCTTTCTTT. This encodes CASSFRDSGSTEAFF.

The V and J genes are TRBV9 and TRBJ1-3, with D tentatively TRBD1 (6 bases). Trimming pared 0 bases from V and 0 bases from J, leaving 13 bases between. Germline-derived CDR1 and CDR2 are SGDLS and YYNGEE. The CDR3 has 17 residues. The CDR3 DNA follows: TGTGCCAGCAGCGTAGGGGGATGGGACATCTCTGGAAACACCATATATTTT. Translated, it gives CASSVGGWDISGNTIYF.

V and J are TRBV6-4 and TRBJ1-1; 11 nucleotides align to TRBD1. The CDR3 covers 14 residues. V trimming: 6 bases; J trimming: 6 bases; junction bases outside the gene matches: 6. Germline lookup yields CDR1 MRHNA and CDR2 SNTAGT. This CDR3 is CASRSGQGVAEAFF. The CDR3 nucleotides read TGTGCCAGCAGATCGGGACAGGGGGTCGCTGAAGCTTTCTTT.

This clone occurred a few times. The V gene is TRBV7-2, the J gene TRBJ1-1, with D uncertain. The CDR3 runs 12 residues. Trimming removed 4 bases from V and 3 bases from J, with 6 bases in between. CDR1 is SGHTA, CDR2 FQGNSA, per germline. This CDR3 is CASSSHYTEAFF. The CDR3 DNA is TGTGCCAGCAGCTCCCATTACACTGAAGCTTTCTTT.

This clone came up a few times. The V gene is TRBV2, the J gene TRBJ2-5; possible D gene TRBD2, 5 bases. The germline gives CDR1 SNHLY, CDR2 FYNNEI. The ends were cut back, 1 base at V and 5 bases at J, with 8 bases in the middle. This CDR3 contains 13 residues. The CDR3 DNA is TGTGCCAGCAGTGAAGATCGAGGGGAGACCCAGTACTTC. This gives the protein CASSEDRGETQYF.

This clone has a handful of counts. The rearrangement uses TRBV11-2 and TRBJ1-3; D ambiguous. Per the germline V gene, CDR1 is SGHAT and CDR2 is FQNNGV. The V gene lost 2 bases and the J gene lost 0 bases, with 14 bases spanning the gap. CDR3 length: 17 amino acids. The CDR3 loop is CASSLFPGSDSGNTIYF. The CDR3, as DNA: TGTGCCAGCAGCTTATTTCCGGGATCGGACTCTGGAAACACCATATATTTT.

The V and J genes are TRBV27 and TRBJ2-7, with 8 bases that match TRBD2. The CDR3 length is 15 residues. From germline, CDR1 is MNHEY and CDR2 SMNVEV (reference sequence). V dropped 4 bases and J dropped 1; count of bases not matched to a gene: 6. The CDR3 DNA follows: TGTGCCAGCAGTTCCGTGCCTAGCGGGTCCTACGAGCAGTACTTC. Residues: CASSSVPSGSYEQYF.

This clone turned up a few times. The CDR3, as DNA: TGTGCCAGCTCACTACAGGGGACTGCCTACGAGCAGTACTTC. It is translated as CASSLQGTAYEQYF. This chain links TRBV18 with TRBJ2-7, with a possible D match to TRBD1 (7 bases). The germline gives CDR1 KGHSH, CDR2 LQKENI. CDR3 length equals 14 residues. V shed 4 bases and J shed 2 bases, with 12 bases lying between them.

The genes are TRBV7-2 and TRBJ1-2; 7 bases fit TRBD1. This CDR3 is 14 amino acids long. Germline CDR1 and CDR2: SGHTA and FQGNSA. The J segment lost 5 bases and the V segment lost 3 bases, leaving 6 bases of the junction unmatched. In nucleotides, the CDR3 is TGTGCCAGCAGCTTGACACAGGGGAGGTATGGCTACACCTTC. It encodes CASSLTQGRYGYTF.

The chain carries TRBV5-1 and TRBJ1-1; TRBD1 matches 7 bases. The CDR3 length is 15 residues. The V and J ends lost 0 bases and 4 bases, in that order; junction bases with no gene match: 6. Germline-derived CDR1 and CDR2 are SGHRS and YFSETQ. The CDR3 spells CASSLVGTASTEAFF. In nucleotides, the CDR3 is TGCGCCAGCAGCTTGGTGGGGACAGCGAGCACTGAAGCTTTCTTT.

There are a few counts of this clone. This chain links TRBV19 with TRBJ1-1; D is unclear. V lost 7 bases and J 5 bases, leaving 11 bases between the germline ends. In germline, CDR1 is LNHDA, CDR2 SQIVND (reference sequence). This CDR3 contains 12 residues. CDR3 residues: CASNRLGTEAFF. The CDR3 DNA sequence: TGTGCCAGTAATAGACTGGGGACTGAAGCTTTCTTT.

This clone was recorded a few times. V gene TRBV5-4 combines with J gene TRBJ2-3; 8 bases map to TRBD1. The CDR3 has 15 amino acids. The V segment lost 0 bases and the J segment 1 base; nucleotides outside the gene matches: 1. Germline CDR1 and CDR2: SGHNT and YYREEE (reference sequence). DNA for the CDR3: TGTGCCAGCAGCTTGGGGGGACAGGGCACAGATACGCAGTATTTT. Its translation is CASSLGGQGTDTQYF.

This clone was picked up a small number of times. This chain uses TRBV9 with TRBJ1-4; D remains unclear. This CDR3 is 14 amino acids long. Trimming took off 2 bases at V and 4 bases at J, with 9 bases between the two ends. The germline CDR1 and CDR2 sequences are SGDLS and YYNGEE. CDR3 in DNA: TGTGCCAGCAGCGTTGACCTCCGTAATGAAAAACTGTTTTTT. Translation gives CASSVDLRNEKLFF.

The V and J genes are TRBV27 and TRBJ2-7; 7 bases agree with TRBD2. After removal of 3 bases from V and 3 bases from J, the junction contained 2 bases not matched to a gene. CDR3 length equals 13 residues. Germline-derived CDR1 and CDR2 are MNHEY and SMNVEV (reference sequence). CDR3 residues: CASSFGEGYEQYF. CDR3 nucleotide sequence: TGTGCCAGCAGTTTTGGGGAGGGCTACGAGCAGTACTTC.

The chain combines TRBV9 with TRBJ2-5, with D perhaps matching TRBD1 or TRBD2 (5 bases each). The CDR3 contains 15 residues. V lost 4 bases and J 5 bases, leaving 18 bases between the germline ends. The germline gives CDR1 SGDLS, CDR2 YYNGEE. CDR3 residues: CASSRRTVEGETQYF. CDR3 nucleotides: TGTGCCAGCAGCCGTCGGACTGTTGAGGGGGAGACCCAGTACTTC.